The entry below gives a single T cell receptor (beta chain) sequence along with its context. Its antigen is unidentified. This entry belongs to a study of T cell responses to AZD1222 COVID-19 vaccine. Study outcomes and limitations: Clonal diversity was possibly underestimated, and the donors were mostly white British, with more females. Only after the peak T cell response were repertoires sampled.

The CDR3 has 14 residues. Germline V gives CDR1 MNHNY, CDR2 SVGAGI (reference sequence). V trimming: 0 bases; J trimming: 2 bases; junction bases outside the gene matches: 0. Sequencing used immunoSEQ multiplex PCR; TCRdb keeps in-frame clones, though not all of them. This table has about 56,000 clones, 70% to 90% appearing once. The chain joins TRBV6-6 to TRBJ1-2; TRBD1 agrees at 7 bases. The sample was peripheral blood, taken on day 0 of AZD1222 vaccination. The clonotype was recovered from an adult in good health. CDR3 protein: CASSYSTGNYGYTF. The CDR3 DNA reads as TGTGCCAGCAGTTACTCGACAGGGAACTATGGCTACACCTTC.